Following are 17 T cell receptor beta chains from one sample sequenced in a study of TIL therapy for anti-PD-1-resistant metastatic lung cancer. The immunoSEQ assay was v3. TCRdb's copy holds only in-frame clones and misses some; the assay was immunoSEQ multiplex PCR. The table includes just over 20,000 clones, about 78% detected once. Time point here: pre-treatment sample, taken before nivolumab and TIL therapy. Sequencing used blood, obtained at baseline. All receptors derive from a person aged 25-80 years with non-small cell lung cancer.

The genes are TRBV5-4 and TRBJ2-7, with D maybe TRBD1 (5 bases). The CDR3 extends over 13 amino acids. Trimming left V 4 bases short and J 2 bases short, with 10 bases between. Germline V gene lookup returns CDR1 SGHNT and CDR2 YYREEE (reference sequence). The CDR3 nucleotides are TGTGCCAGCAGCATCACAGGTACCTACGAGCAGTACTTC. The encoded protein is CASSITGTYEQYF.

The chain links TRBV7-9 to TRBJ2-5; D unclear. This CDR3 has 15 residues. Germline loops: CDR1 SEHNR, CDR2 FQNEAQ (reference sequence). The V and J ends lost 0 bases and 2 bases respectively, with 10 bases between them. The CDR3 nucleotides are TGTGCCAGCAGCTTAGCGGAGTGGCTTCAAGAGACCCAGTACTTC. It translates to CASSLAEWLQETQYF.

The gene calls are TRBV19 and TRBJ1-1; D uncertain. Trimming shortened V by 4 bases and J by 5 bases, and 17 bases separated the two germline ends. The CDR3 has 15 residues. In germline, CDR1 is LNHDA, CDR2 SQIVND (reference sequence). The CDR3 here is CASSKDVGVGTEAFF. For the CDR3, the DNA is TGTGCCAGTAGTAAGGATGTCGGGGTTGGAACTGAAGCTTTCTTT. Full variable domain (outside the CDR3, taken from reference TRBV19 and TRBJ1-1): DGGITQSPKYLFRKEGQNVTLSCEQNLNHDAMYWYRQDPGQGLRLIYYSQIVNDFQKGDIAEGYSVSREKKESFPLTVTSAQKNPTAFYLCASSKDVGVGTEAFFGQGTRLTVV.

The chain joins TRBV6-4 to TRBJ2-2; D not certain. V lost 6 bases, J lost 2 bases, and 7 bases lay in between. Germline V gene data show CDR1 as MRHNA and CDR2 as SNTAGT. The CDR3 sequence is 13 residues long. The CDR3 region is CASRALNTGELFF. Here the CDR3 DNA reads TGTGCCAGCAGGGCCCTTAACACCGGGGAGCTGTTTTTT.

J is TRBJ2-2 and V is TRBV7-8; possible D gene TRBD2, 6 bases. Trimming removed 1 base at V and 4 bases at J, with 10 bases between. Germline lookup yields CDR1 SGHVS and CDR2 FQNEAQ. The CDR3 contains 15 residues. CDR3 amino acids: CASSLGSGGTGELFF. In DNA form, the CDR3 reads TGTGCCAGCAGCTTAGGATCCGGGGGCACCGGGGAGCTGTTTTTT.

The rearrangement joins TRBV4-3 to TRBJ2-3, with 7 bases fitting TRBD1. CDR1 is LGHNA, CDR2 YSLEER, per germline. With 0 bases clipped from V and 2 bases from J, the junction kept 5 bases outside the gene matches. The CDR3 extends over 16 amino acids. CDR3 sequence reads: CASSQEETGLTDTQYF. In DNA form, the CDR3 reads TGCGCCAGCAGCCAAGAGGAGACAGGGCTCACAGATACGCAGTATTTT.

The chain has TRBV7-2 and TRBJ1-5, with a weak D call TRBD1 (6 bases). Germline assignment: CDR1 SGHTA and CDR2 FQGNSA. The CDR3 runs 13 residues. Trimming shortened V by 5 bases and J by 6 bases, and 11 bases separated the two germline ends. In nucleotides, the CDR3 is TGTGCCAGCAGCGCCATGACAGGTCAGCCCCAGCATTTT. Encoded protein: CASSAMTGQPQHF. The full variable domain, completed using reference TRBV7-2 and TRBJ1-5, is GAGVSQSPSNKVTEKGKDVELRCDPISGHTALYWYRQSLGQGLEFLIYFQGNSAPDKSGLPSDRFSAERTGGSVSTLTIQRTQQEDSAVYLCASSAMTGQPQHFGDGTRLSIL.

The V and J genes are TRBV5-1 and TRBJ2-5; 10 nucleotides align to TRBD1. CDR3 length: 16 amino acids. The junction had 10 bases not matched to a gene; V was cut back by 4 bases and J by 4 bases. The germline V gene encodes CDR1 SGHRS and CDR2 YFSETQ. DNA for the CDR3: TGCGCCAGCAGCGTCTTTTCCGGGACAGGGGTAGAGACCCAGTACTTC. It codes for CASSVFSGTGVETQYF.

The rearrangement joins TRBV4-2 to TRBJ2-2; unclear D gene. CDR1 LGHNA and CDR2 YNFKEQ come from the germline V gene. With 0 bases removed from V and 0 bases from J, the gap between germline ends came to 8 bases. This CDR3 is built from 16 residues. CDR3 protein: CASSQEAGSNTGELFF. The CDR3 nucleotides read TGTGCCAGCAGCCAAGAGGCCGGCTCGAACACCGGGGAGCTGTTTTTT.

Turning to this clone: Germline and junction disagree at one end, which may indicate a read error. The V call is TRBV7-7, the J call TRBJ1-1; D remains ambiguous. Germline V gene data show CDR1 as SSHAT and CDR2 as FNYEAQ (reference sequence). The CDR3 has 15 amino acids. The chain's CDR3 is CASSPSPSENTEAFF. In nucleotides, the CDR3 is TGTGCTAGCAGCCCCTCTCCATCCGAGAACACTGAAGCTTTCTTT.

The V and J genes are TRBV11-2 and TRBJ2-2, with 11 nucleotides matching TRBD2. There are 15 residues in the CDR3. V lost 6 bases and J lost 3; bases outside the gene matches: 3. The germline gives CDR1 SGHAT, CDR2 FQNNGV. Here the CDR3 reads CASRQLAGDTGELFF. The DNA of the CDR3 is TGTGCCAGCAGGCAACTAGCGGGAGACACCGGGGAGCTGTTTTTT.

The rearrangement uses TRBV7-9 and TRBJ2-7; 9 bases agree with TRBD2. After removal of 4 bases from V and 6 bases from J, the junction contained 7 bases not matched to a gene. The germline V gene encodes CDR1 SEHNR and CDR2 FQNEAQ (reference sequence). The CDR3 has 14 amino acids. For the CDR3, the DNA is TGTGCCAGCAGCTCGCTAGCGGGGTTAGGCGAGCAGTACTTC. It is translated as CASSSLAGLGEQYF. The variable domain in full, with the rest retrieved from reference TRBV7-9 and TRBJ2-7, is DTGVSQNPRHKITKRGQNVTFRCDPISEHNRLYWYRQTLGQGPEFLTYFQNEAQLEKSRLLSDRFSAERPKGSFSTLEIQRTEQGDSAMYLCASSSLAGLGEQYFGPGTRLTVT.

CDR3 bases: TGTGCCAGCAGGGAAGGCGGAAAAAGGTATGAAGCTTTCTTT. This encodes CASREGGKRYEAFF. V and J are TRBV5-6 and TRBJ1-1; no clear D. The CDR3 is 14 amino acids. The germline CDR1 and CDR2 sequences are SGHDT and YYEEEE. V gave up 5 bases and J gave up 7 bases, with 18 bases separating them.

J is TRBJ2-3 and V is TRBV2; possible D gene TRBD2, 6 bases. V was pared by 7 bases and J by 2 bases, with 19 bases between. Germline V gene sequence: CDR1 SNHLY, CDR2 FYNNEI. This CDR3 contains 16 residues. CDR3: CASTPWGVVVTDTQYF. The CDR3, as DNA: TGTGCCAGCACCCCATGGGGGGTGGTGGTCACAGATACGCAGTATTTT.

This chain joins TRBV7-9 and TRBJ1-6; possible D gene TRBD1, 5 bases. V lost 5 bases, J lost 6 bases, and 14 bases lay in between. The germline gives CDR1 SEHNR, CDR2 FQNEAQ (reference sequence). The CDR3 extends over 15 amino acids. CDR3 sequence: CASSPPGVGNSPLHF. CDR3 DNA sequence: TGTGCCAGCAGCCCGCCGGGGGTGGGTAATTCACCCCTCCACTTT. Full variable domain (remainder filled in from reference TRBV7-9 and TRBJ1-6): DTGVSQNPRHKITKRGQNVTFRCDPISEHNRLYWYRQTLGQGPEFLTYFQNEAQLEKSRLLSDRFSAERPKGSFSTLEIQRTEQGDSAMYLCASSPPGVGNSPLHFGNGTRLTVT.

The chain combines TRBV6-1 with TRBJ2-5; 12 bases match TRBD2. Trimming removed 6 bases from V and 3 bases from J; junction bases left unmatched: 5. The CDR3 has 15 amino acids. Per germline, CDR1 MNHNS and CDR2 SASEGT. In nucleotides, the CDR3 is TGTGCCAGCAGCAGAAGACTAGCGGGAGAAGAGACCCAGTACTTC. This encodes CASSRRLAGEETQYF.

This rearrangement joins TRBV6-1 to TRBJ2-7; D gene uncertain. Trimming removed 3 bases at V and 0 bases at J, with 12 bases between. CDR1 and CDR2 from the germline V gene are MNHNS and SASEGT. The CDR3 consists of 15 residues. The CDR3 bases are TGTGCCAGCAGTGAGCAGTGGCCCAACTCCTACGAGCAGTACTTC. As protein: CASSEQWPNSYEQYF.